Below, 27 T cell receptor beta chains from the same sample are listed, as sequenced in a study of blood T cell repertoires in COVID-19. Assay: immunoSEQ multiplex PCR; the TCRdb copy retains only in-frame clones and omits some. This table has roughly 89,000 clones, approximately 80% appearing once. The material sequenced was peripheral blood. These receptors were collected from a woman older than 75 with acute or convalescent COVID-19.

The J gene is TRBJ2-1, the V gene TRBV24-1; 9 bases agree with TRBD2. The V gene's germline CDR1 is KGHDR and CDR2 SFDVKD. The CDR3 contains 16 residues. The J segment lost 0 bases and the V segment lost 3 bases, leaving 2 bases of the junction unmatched. The CDR3 region is CATSDILAGSYNEQFF. In nucleotides, the CDR3 is TGTGCCACCAGTGATATACTAGCGGGCTCCTACAATGAGCAGTTCTTC.

The rearrangement uses TRBV7-2 and TRBJ2-5; 8 positions match TRBD1. Germline CDR1 and CDR2: SGHTA and FQGNSA. The length of the CDR3 is 14 residues. With V trimmed by 6 bases and J by 5 bases, 8 bases remained unmatched. CDR3 DNA sequence: TGTGCCAGCAGACGACAGGGGCGCGGGGAGACCCAGTACTTC. Residues: CASRRQGRGETQYF.

The chain employs TRBV3-1 (or the pseudogene TRBV3-2) and TRBJ1-2; TRBD1 is a possible D gene (6 bases). Germline V gene sequence: CDR1 LGHDT, CDR2 YNNKEL (reference sequence). The CDR3 totals 15 residues. The V and J ends lost 3 bases and 0 bases respectively, with 11 bases between them. CDR3 nucleotides: TGTGCCAGCAGCCAGAGGGGGACGGCTAACTATGGCTACACCTTC. Its protein is CASSQRGTANYGYTF.

J is TRBJ2-7 and V is TRBV6-5, with D perhaps TRBD1 (7 bases). The CDR3 has 14 amino acids. The germline V gene encodes CDR1 MNHEY and CDR2 SVGAGI. The V and J ends lost 6 bases and 2 bases respectively, with 14 bases between them. This CDR3 reads CASSPGGLPYEQYF. As DNA, the CDR3 is TGTGCCAGCAGCCCAGGGGGGTTGCCCTACGAGCAGTACTTC.

The chain combines TRBV6-5 with TRBJ1-1; tentative D call: TRBD1 (6 bases). CDR1 is MNHEY, CDR2 SVGAGI, per germline. The CDR3 is 14 amino acids. Deletions cut 8 bases from V and 1 base from J, with 14 bases between. This CDR3 reads CASRSRGGNTEAFF. CDR3 sequence (DNA): TGTGCCAGCCGGAGCAGGGGTGGGAACACTGAAGCTTTCTTT.

This chain links TRBV19 with TRBJ2-3; D might be TRBD1 (6 bases). V was trimmed by 5 bases and J by 3 bases, leaving 12 bases between them. The CDR3 is 14 amino acids. Germline CDR1 and CDR2: LNHDA and SQIVND (reference sequence). The CDR3 DNA reads as TGTGCCAGTAGTCCCTCCACAGGGACAGATACGCAGTATTTT. Protein product: CASSPSTGTDTQYF.

The gene calls are TRBV6-5 and TRBJ2-7; 9 bases are shared with TRBD1. CDR1 and CDR2 from the germline V gene are MNHEY and SVGAGI. V trimming: 6 bases; J trimming: 3 bases; junction bases outside the gene matches: 9. CDR3 size: 15 residues. The CDR3 is CASRAGTGYGYEQYF. In DNA form, the CDR3 reads TGTGCCAGCAGGGCCGGGACAGGGTACGGCTACGAGCAGTACTTC.

The rearrangement joins TRBV19 to TRBJ1-2, with 10 bases identical to TRBD1. V lost 1 base, J lost 0 bases, and 2 bases stayed unmatched. The germline V gene encodes CDR1 LNHDA and CDR2 SQIVND (reference sequence). The CDR3 length is 16 residues. This CDR3 is CASSIGGQGTNYGYTF. CDR3 DNA sequence: TGTGCCAGTAGTATAGGGGGACAGGGGACTAACTATGGCTACACCTTC.

This chain links TRBV23-1 with TRBJ2-3; D call uncertain. TRBV23-1 counts as an open reading frame of uncertain function. V lost 3 bases and J 4 bases, leaving 11 bases between the germline ends. The CDR3 has 14 amino acids. CDR3 in DNA: TGCGCCAGCAGTCAGAACCAGGAATCAGATACGCAGTATTTT. This sequence encodes CASSQNQESDTQYF.

The rearrangement links TRBV25-1 to TRBJ1-5; unclear D gene. V was pared by 2 bases and J by 7 bases, with 6 bases between. The CDR3 runs 12 residues. CDR1 is MGHDK and CDR2 is SYGVNS in the germline V gene. The CDR3 reads CASSERGQPQHF. DNA for the CDR3: TGTGCCAGCAGTGAACGGGGACAGCCCCAGCATTTT.

The V gene is TRBV6-5, the J gene TRBJ1-2; no firm D call. The CDR3 length is 13 residues. Germline-derived CDR1 and CDR2 are MNHEY and SVGAGI. The V gene lost 7 bases and the J gene lost 3 bases, with 12 bases spanning the gap. The DNA for the CDR3 is TGTGCCAGCATGCCACAGAAATACTATGGCTACACCTTC. Amino acid sequence: CASMPQKYYGYTF.

This clone was detected once. The CDR3 sequence: CASSLATGSGAGELFF. The CDR3 DNA is TGTGCCAGCAGCTTAGCTACAGGGAGTGGTGCCGGGGAGCTGTTTTTT. This chain connects TRBV7-9 to TRBJ2-2; D might be TRBD1 (6 bases). The ends were cut back, 0 bases at V and 6 bases at J, with 14 bases in the middle. CDR3 length: 16 amino acids. Germline loops: CDR1 SEHNR, CDR2 FQNEAQ (reference sequence).

This chain joins TRBV19 and TRBJ2-2, with D perhaps TRBD1 (6 bases). This CDR3 contains 14 residues. The germline V gene has CDR1 LNHDA and CDR2 SQIVND (reference sequence). Trimming left V 6 bases short and J 4 bases short, with 12 bases between. The CDR3 bases are TGTGCCAGTAGCCGGACAGTGCTCACCGGGGAGCTGTTTTTT. Its protein is CASSRTVLTGELFF.

This clone was counted a few times. This chain connects TRBV28 to TRBJ1-3; D possibly corresponds to TRBD1 (6 bases). Germline CDR1 is MDHEN and CDR2 is SYDVKM. Trimming took 5 bases from V and 4 from J, leaving 15 bases between them. The CDR3 is 15 amino acids. CDR3 nucleotides: TGTGCCAGCAGTCCGACTGGGGGCGCGGGAAACACCATATATTTT. Protein: CASSPTGGAGNTIYF. Supplemented by reference TRBV28 and TRBJ1-3, the full variable domain reads DVKVTQSSRYLVKRTGEKVFLECVQDMDHENMFWYRQDPGLGLRLIYFSYDVKMKEKGDIPEGYSVSREKKERFSLILESASTNQTSMYLCASSPTGGAGNTIYFGEGSWLTVV.

This chain uses TRBV3-1 (or the pseudogene TRBV3-2) with TRBJ2-5; D ambiguous. Trimming cost V 4 bases and J 6 bases, with 6 bases left between them. Germline-derived CDR1 and CDR2 are LGHDT and YNNKEL (reference sequence). The CDR3 has 11 amino acids. CDR3 amino acids: CASSLQKTQYF. The CDR3 DNA sequence: TGTGCCAGCAGCCTTCAAAAGACCCAGTACTTC.

This chain uses TRBV12-3 or TRBV12-4 with TRBJ2-7; TRBD1 aligns across 8 bases. The CDR3 has 13 amino acids. V was pared by 5 bases and J by 5 bases, with 5 bases of the junction left unmatched. CDR3 loop: CASSQGAGNEQYF. The CDR3 nucleotides read TGTGCCAGCAGTCAGGGGGCGGGTAACGAGCAGTACTTC.

The chain uses TRBV4-3 and TRBJ1-6, with D tentatively TRBD1 (5 bases). CDR1 is LGHNA and CDR2 is YSLEER in the germline V gene. The CDR3 is 14 residues long. V lost 4 bases and J 7 bases, leaving 11 bases between the germline ends. CDR3 sequence reads: CASSLRVLNSPLHF. Here the CDR3 DNA reads TGCGCCAGCAGCCTCAGGGTGTTGAATTCACCCCTCCACTTT.

V gene TRBV12-3 or TRBV12-4 combines with J gene TRBJ2-1, with 7 bases that match TRBD2. Trimming cost V 4 bases and J 13 bases; bases outside gene matches: 10. The CDR3 consists of 13 residues. The CDR3: CASSWGGGGIQFF. As DNA, the CDR3 is TGTGCCAGCAGTTGGGGTGGCGGGGGTATCCAGTTCTTC.

This clone was seen once. The CDR3 bases are TGTGCCAGCAGCCCCCGGGACTATGGCTACACCTTC. As protein: CASSPRDYGYTF. The V and J genes are TRBV7-2 and TRBJ1-2; D gene ambiguous. Trimming shortened V by 5 bases and J by 3 bases, and 7 bases separated the two germline ends. Looked up from germline, CDR1 is SGHTA and CDR2 is FQGNSA. The CDR3 sequence is 12 residues long. The whole variable domain, remainder taken from reference TRBV7-2 and TRBJ1-2, is GAGVSQSPSNKVTEKGKDVELRCDPISGHTALYWYRQSLGQGLEFLIYFQGNSAPDKSGLPSDRFSAERTGGSVSTLTIQRTQQEDSAVYLCASSPRDYGYTFGSGTRLTVV.

The gene calls are TRBV2 and TRBJ2-3; possibly TRBD1 for D (5 bases). This CDR3 comprises 13 residues. Trimming removed 8 bases from V and 3 bases from J, with 12 bases in between. From germline, CDR1 is SNHLY and CDR2 FYNNEI. Written as DNA, the CDR3 is TGTGCCAGCGGGCAGGGTGGTACAGATACGCAGTATTTT. It codes for CASGQGGTDTQYF.

This chain links TRBV15 with TRBJ1-5; 9 bases are a match to TRBD1. This CDR3 contains 15 residues. Germline CDR1 and CDR2: LNHNV and YYDKDF (reference sequence). V dropped 0 bases and J dropped 7; count of bases not matched to a gene: 4. CDR3 amino acids: CATSRETGGEQPQHF. The CDR3, as DNA: TGTGCCACCAGCAGAGAAACAGGGGGCGAACAGCCCCAGCATTTT.

This chain connects TRBV2 to TRBJ2-7, with 8 bases identical to TRBD1. Germline V gene lookup returns CDR1 SNHLY and CDR2 FYNNEI. The junction had 8 bases not matched to a gene; V was cut back by 6 bases and J by 4 bases. The CDR3 totals 14 residues. The CDR3: CASRGVTGVYEQYF. Written as DNA, the CDR3 is TGTGCCAGCAGGGGGGTGACAGGGGTTTACGAGCAGTACTTC.

The V and J genes are TRBV5-6 and TRBJ1-1; the D is unclear. The CDR3 has 14 residues. Deletions cut 0 bases from V and 6 bases from J, with 12 bases between. Germline lookup yields CDR1 SGHDT and CDR2 YYEEEE. The CDR3 spells CASSLAGMSAEAFF. Here the CDR3 DNA reads TGTGCCAGCAGCTTGGCAGGTATGTCGGCTGAAGCTTTCTTT.

This chain joins TRBV24-1 and TRBJ2-3; 11 bases agree with TRBD2. The CDR3 has 16 amino acids. V lost 3 bases to trimming and J lost 6 bases; unmatched junction nucleotides: 7. Germline V CDR1 and CDR2: KGHDR, SFDVKD. The CDR3 here is CATSDGLAGGLDTQYF. CDR3 nucleotides: TGTGCCACCAGTGATGGTCTAGCGGGGGGCCTGGATACGCAGTATTTT.

This clone came up a few times. CDR3 DNA: TGTGCCAGCAGTGAAGGGCAGGGGCTCCAGCCCCAGCATTTT. Translated: CASSEGQGLQPQHF. The rearrangement links TRBV6-1 to TRBJ1-5; tentative D call: TRBD1 (6 bases). The germline V gene has CDR1 MNHNS and CDR2 SASEGT. The germline V and J ends were trimmed by 1 base and 7 bases, with 11 bases remaining between them. The CDR3 is made up of 14 amino acids.

The rearrangement joins TRBV4-3 to TRBJ2-2; D perhaps matches TRBD1 (5 bases). CDR3 length equals 15 residues. Germline loops: CDR1 LGHNA, CDR2 YSLEER. V lost 1 base and J 1 base, leaving 7 bases between the germline ends. CDR3 sequence (DNA): TGCGCCAGCAGCCAAGTACAGGTGAACACCGGGGAGCTGTTTTTT. It yields the protein CASSQVQVNTGELFF.

This chain links TRBV7-2 with TRBJ2-7; 8 bases are a match to TRBD2. Germline V gene lookup returns CDR1 SGHTA and CDR2 FQGNSA. The trim removed 3 bases at V and 2 bases at J, leaving 3 bases unmatched. This CDR3 has 14 amino acids. CDR3 sequence: CASSLGTSTYEQYF. The DNA for the CDR3 is TGTGCCAGCAGCTTGGGGACTAGTACCTACGAGCAGTACTTC.